The 14 T cell receptor beta chains reported below all come from one sample, sequenced in a study of CD8 T cells in Susac syndrome. A quantity of about 0.5 to 1 ug RNA underwent reverse transcription using random hexamers. MiXCR, run by TCRdb on the immunoSEQ multiplex PCR reads, gives a single entry per CDR3 protein. Among hundreds of thousands of distinct CDR3 sequences listed, approximately 85% were seen once. Sequencing input: CD8+ T cells from PBMCs. The receptors were gathered from a human donor with multiple sclerosis.

The count of this clonotype is one. The CDR3 nucleotides are TGCAGTGCTGGGAGCCAAGGGTACTATGGCTACACCTTC. Its protein is CSAGSQGYYGYTF. This sequence joins TRBV20-1 and TRBJ1-2, with D unresolved. Per the germline V gene, CDR1 is DFQATT and CDR2 is SNEGSKA (reference sequence). V was trimmed by 5 bases and J by 3 bases, leaving 13 bases between them. This CDR3 has 13 residues.

The V gene is TRBV10-3, the J gene TRBJ1-5, with unresolved D. In germline, CDR1 is ENHRY, CDR2 SYGVKD. The V gene lost 8 bases and the J gene lost 0 bases, with 11 bases spanning the gap. CDR3 length equals 14 residues. CDR3 region: CAIEGVYSNQPQHF. The CDR3 DNA reads TGTGCCATCGAGGGTGTTTATAGCAATCAGCCCCAGCATTTT.

This clonotype was recorded once. The chain combines TRBV12-3 or TRBV12-4 with TRBJ2-2, with TRBD2 identical over 8 bases. The CDR3 length is 16 residues. V lost 4 bases, J lost 5 bases, and 9 bases stayed unmatched. CDR3 DNA: TGTGCCAGCAGTTCGGGAGGGGCCGCGGGAACCGGGGAGCTGTTTTTT. Protein: CASSSGGAAGTGELFF.

The chain combines TRBV5-6 with TRBJ1-5; D unresolved. The CDR3 contains 14 residues. Trimming took 5 bases from V and 4 from J, leaving 13 bases between them. CDR1 is SGHDT, CDR2 YYEEEE, per germline. This chain's CDR3 is CASSPWGGNQPQHF. As DNA, the CDR3 is TGTGCCAGCAGTCCGTGGGGTGGGAATCAGCCCCAGCATTTT.

The chain couples TRBV20-1 to TRBJ2-1; 7 bases fit TRBD2. This CDR3 is 13 amino acids long. Germline V gene data show CDR1 as DFQATT and CDR2 as SNEGSKA (reference sequence). Losses at the gene ends were 6 bases for V and 6 bases for J; bases not matched to a gene: 8. The CDR3 protein is CSAPTSQVNEQFF. In DNA form, the CDR3 reads TGCAGTGCCCCGACTAGCCAAGTCAATGAGCAGTTCTTC.

This clonotype occurred once. J is TRBJ2-1 and V is TRBV2; no clear D gene. V was clipped by 4 bases and J by 6 bases, with 7 bases between them. The CDR3 is made up of 12 amino acids. Germline V CDR1 and CDR2: SNHLY, FYNNEI. The chain's CDR3 is CASSVGANEQFF. In DNA form, the CDR3 reads TGTGCCAGCAGTGTCGGTGCCAATGAGCAGTTCTTC.

V gene TRBV28 combines with J gene TRBJ2-1; tentative D call: TRBD2 (6 bases). The CDR3 extends over 16 amino acids. The germline CDR1 and CDR2 sequences are MDHEN and SYDVKM. The ends were cut back, 7 bases at V and 0 bases at J, with 16 bases in the middle. The CDR3 sequence: CASMAVWDFSYNEQFF. CDR3 DNA sequence: TGTGCCAGCATGGCGGTTTGGGACTTCTCCTACAATGAGCAGTTCTTC.

The chain combines TRBV29-1 with TRBJ2-7; the D gene is possibly TRBD2 (5 bases). V lost 3 bases and J 2 bases, leaving 26 bases between the germline ends. CDR1 is SQVTM, CDR2 ANQGSEA, per germline. The CDR3 runs to 18 residues. CDR3: CSVEGVMPGNTFTYEQYF. The CDR3 DNA follows: TGCAGCGTTGAGGGAGTGATGCCGGGGAACACATTTACCTACGAGCAGTACTTC.

V and J are TRBV27 and TRBJ2-1; maybe TRBD1 (6 bases). Germline V gene data show CDR1 as MNHEY and CDR2 as SMNVEV (reference sequence). This CDR3 spans 14 amino acids. The ends were cut back, 3 bases at V and 6 bases at J, with 12 bases in the middle. The CDR3: CASSFVGASNEQFF. CDR3 nucleotide sequence: TGTGCCAGCAGTTTCGTGGGGGCGAGCAATGAGCAGTTCTTC.

CDR3 loop: CASSETSLSGNQPQHF. CDR3 DNA: TGTGCCAGCAGTGAAACGAGCTTATCGGGCAATCAGCCCCAGCATTTT. The rearrangement joins TRBV2 to TRBJ1-5; no firm D call. Trimming took 2 bases from V and 2 from J, leaving 13 bases between them. Germline V CDR1 and CDR2: SNHLY, FYNNEI. The CDR3 has 16 residues.

The CDR3 loop is CASMRMGTQYF. CDR3 DNA sequence: TGTGCCAGCATGAGAATGGGTACGCAGTATTTT. The chain couples TRBV27 to TRBJ2-3; D gene unclear. The CDR3 extends over 11 amino acids. The V gene's germline CDR1 is MNHEY and CDR2 SMNVEV (reference sequence). Trimming removed 7 bases from V and 8 bases from J, with 10 bases in between.

The chain joins TRBV3-1 to TRBJ1-1, with D perhaps matching TRBD1 (5 bases). The V gene lost 3 bases and the J gene lost 6 bases, with 17 bases spanning the gap. The CDR3 is 15 amino acids. From germline, CDR1 is LGHDT and CDR2 YNNKEL (reference sequence). CDR3 bases: TGTGCCAGCAGCCAGTTTGCGGGACCCGGACCTGAAGCTTTCTTT. Its protein is CASSQFAGPGPEAFF.

The chain employs TRBV27 and TRBJ1-5; D is uncertain. In germline, CDR1 is MNHEY, CDR2 SMNVEV (reference sequence). The CDR3 runs 13 residues. Trimming took off 6 bases at V and 0 bases at J, with 6 bases between the two ends. CDR3 bases: TGTGCCAGCAGCGATGCTAGCAATCAGCCCCAGCATTTT. It translates to CASSDASNQPQHF.

A few counts support this clonotype. The chain uses TRBV28 and TRBJ2-7, with D unclear. The CDR3 has 13 residues. The germline V gene has CDR1 MDHEN and CDR2 SYDVKM. Trimming stripped 5 bases from V and 3 bases from J, with 11 bases between. The CDR3 protein is CASSPLEGYEQYF. The CDR3 region has the DNA TGTGCCAGCAGTCCTCTAGAAGGCTACGAGCAGTACTTC.